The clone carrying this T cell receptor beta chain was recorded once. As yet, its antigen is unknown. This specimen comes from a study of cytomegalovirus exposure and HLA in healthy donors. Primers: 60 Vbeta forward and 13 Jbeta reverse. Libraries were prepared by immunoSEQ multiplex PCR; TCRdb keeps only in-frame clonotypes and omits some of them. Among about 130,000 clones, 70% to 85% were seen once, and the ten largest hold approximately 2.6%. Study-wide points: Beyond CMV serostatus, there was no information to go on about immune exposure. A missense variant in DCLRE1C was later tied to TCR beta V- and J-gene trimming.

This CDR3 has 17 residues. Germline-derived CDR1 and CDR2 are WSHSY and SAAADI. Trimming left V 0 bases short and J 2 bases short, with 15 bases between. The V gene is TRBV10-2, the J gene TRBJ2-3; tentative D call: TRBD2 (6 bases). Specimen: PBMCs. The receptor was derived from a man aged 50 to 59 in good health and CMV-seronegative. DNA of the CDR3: TGCGCCAGCAGTGAGTCACTCGGGGGAGTGACCACAGATACGCAGTATTTT. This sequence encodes CASSESLGGVTTDTQYF.